This T cell receptor beta chain was recorded in a study of post-analysis software for immune sequencing data. The wider study: Patients had relapsing-remitting, secondary progressive or progressive-relapsing multiple sclerosis; some lacked subtype.

The CDR3 runs 14 residues. CDR1 is SGHKS, CDR2 YYEKEE, per germline (reference sequence). Trimming took 5 bases from V and 1 from J, leaving 11 bases between them. Sequencing libraries made from TCR beta cDNA carried unique molecular identifiers. Hundreds of thousands of cDNA molecules came from around 1 to 9.1 million T cells. Each CDR3 protein gets one entry after TCRdb re-called the PCR reads with MiXCR. The data show about 170,000 distinct CDR3 sequences, with around 30% seen just once and approximately 1.5% held by the top ten. Notes on the study in general: The F measure placed samples prepared in the same batch into strongly shared clusters. Multiple sclerosis patients showed significantly lower normalized Chao1 diversity than controls did. When patients were compared with controls, five TRBV segments were more frequent, TRBV5-6, TRBV5-1 and TRBV20-1 among them.

Turning to this clonotype: Antigen unknown.

Sequencing was done on a sample of blood. This TCR was sampled from a girl aged 10 to 17 with multiple sclerosis. The rearrangement uses TRBV5-5 and TRBJ2-3, with D possibly being TRBD1 or TRBD2 (5 bases each). In DNA, the CDR3 is TGTGCCAGCAGTTCGGGGCCCGGCACAGATACGCAGTATTTT. Amino acid sequence: CASSSGPGTDTQYF.